The clone carrying this T cell receptor (beta chain) has more than one count but fewer than ten. What it binds is unknown. These data belong to a study of beta chain features in type 1 diabetes. The V end lost 2 bases, the J end lost 1 base, and 8 bases lay between the germline ends. This CDR3 is built from 14 residues. Germline CDR1 reads KGHSH; CDR2 reads LQKENI. Regarding the study as a whole: All four CD4+ subsets of Type 1 diabetes patients contained TCRB CDR3s that were moderately but significantly shorter.

The study reverse transcribed the entire isolated RNA, so it sequenced expressed TCRB transcripts. Sequenced by immunoSEQ multiplex PCR; TCRdb stores in-frame clones only, minus some. The sample has under 300,000 clones; around 22% are singletons. Sequenced input: naive CD4+ T cells from blood. The receptor was isolated from a woman aged 25-40 years with type 1 diabetes. The chain recombines TRBV18 with TRBJ1-1, with D tentatively TRBD1 (5 bases). The CDR3 reads CASSPRGSNTEAFF. As DNA, the CDR3 is TGTGCCAGCTCACCAAGGGGATCGAACACTGAAGCTTTCTTT.